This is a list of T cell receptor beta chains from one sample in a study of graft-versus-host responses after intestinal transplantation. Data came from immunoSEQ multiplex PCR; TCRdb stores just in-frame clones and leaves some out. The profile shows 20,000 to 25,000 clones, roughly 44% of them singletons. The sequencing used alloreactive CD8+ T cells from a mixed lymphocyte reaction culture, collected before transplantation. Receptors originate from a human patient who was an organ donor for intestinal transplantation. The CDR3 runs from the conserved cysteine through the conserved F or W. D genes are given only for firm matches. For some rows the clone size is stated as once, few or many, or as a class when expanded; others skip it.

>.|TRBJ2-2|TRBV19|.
CASSNQVSSPGELFF
TGTGCCAGTAGTAATCAGGTGTCCTCTCCCGGGGAGCTGTTTTTT
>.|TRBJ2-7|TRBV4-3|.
CASSQDQGNEQYF
TGCGCCAGCAGCCAAGATCAGGGCAACGAGCAGTACTTC
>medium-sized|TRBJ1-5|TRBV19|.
CASSIAGFWPQHF
TGTGCCAGTAGTATAGCAGGGTTTTGGCCCCAGCATTTT
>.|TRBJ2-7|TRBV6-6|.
CASTPSFTYEQYF
TGTGCCAGCACCCCCAGCTTCACCTACGAGCAGTACTTC
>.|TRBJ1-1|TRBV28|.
CASSLEGRLTMNTEAFF
TGTGCCAGCAGTTTAGAGGGAAGGTTAACCATGAACACTGAAGCTTTCTTT
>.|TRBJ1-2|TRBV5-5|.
CASSLVGGYTF
TGTGCCAGCAGCTTAGTAGGGGGCTACACCTTC
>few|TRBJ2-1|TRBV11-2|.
CASSLEDFAYNEQFF
TGTGCCAGCAGCTTAGAGGATTTTGCCTACAATGAGCAGTTCTTC
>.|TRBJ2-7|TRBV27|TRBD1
CASSWGRGPYEQYF
TGTGCCAGCAGTTGGGGCAGGGGGCCCTACGAGCAGTACTTC
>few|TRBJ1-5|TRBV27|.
CASSLGLSNQPQHF
TGTGCCAGCTCGTTGGGTTTGAGCAATCAGCCCCAGCATTTT
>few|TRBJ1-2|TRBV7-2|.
CASSRGVNVDYGYTF
TGTGCCAGCAGCCGAGGGGTGAACGTCGACTATGGCTACACCTTC
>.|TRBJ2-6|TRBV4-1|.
CASSQDRAAAGANVLTF
TGCGCCAGCAGCCAAGACCGAGCGGCTGCGGGGGCCAACGTCCTGACTTTC
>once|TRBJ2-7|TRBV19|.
CASTSPWGSPYEQYF
TGTGCCAGTACCTCACCTTGGGGATCCCCCTACGAGCAGTACTTC
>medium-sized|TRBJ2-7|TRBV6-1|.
CASSQGEQYF
TGTGCCAGCAGTCAAGGCGAGCAGTACTTC
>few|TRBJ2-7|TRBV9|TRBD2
CASRGLAGVYEQYF
TGTGCCAGCCGTGGACTAGCGGGAGTTTACGAGCAGTACTTC
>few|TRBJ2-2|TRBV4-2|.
CASSQDYPGELFF
TGTGCCAGCAGCCAAGATTACCCCGGGGAGCTGTTTTTT
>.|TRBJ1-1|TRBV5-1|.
CASKSSMGSRRFF
TGCGCCAGCAAATCGAGTATGGGTAGCCGCCGGTTCTTT
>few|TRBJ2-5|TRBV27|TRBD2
CASSSGLAGFQETQYF
TGTGCCAGCAGTTCGGGACTAGCGGGATTCCAAGAGACCCAGTACTTC
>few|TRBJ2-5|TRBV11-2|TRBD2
CASSLETSGTQYF
TGTGCCAGCAGCTTAGAGACTAGCGGGACCCAGTACTTC
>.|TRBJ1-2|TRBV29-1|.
CSVADGTVYGYTF
TGCAGCGTTGCAGATGGGACGGTCTATGGCTACACCTTC
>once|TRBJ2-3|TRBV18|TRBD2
CASSPHLGGLYTQYF
TGTGCCAGCTCACCACATCTCGGGGGGTTGTATACGCAGTATTTT
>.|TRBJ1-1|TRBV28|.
CASSLGVEAFF
TGTGCCAGCAGTCTAGGGGTAGAAGCTTTCTTT
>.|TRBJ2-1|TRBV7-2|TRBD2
CASRGLAGGQNEQFF
TGCGCCAGCAGGGGACTAGCGGGAGGCCAGAATGAGCAGTTCTTC
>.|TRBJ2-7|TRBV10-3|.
CASIKGYYEQYF
TGTGCCAGCATTAAGGGGTACTACGAGCAGTACTTC
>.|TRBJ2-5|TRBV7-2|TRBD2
CASSWEGETQYF
TGTGCCAGCAGCTGGGAGGGAGAGACCCAGTACTTC
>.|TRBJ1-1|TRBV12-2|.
CASRTGNTEAFF
TGTGCAAGTCGCACAGGGAACACTGAAGCTTTCTTT
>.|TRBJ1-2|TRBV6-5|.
CASSYLGTHYGYTF
TGTGCCAGCAGTTACCTAGGGACTCACTATGGCTACACCTTC
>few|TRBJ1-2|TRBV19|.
CASSPGGDYGYTF
TGTGCCAGTAGTCCTGGGGGCGACTATGGCTACACCTTC